This T cell receptor (beta chain) was obtained from a study of vaccination and CD4 T cells after COVID-19. Oncomine TCR Beta short-read sequencing was applied to DNA from cultured CD4+ T cells. MiXCR was run by TCRdb on the PCR reads, yielding one entry per CDR3 protein. The table records roughly 14,000 distinct CDR3 sequences, roughly 43% of them present only once. Treatment here: approximately 9-day PBMC culture with coronavirus spike peptide pools or control peptides (ViraFEST assay). The CDR3 is made up of 14 amino acids. Per the germline V gene, CDR1 is MNHNS and CDR2 is SASEGT. The V end was cut by 4 bases, the J end by 1 base, with 10 bases between. Turning to this clonotype: Its target is not known.

The receptor was derived from a human donor who had recovered from COVID-19. The V gene is TRBV6-1, the J gene TRBJ1-1; D is uncertain. Material: CD4+ T cells from blood, cultured in vitro, obtained before SARS-CoV-2 vaccination. The CDR3 DNA is TGTGCCAGCAGTGTAGCACAGCAGAACACTGAAGCTTTCTTT. It codes for CASSVAQQNTEAFF.